Below are 24 T cell receptor beta chains sequenced from a single sample in a study of blood T cell repertoires in COVID-19 (TCRdb year 2020). Library preparation used the immunoSEQ multiplex PCR assay. Not all clones reach the TCRdb copy of this immuneACCESS table, which keeps in-frame sequences only. Checked studies attribute under half of the gap to unresolved V genes and leave the rest unexplained. The sample records over 130,000 clones, around four fifths of which are singletons. The biggest ten clones account for about 4.2% of the sample. Material: peripheral blood. These receptors were obtained from a woman older than 75 with acute or convalescent COVID-19.

The CDR3 here is CASIVSGTNYGYTF. The CDR3 region has the DNA TGTGCCAGCATCGTGTCAGGGACTAACTATGGCTACACCTTC. The chain carries TRBV28 and TRBJ1-2; TRBD1 might be the D (5 bases). V shed 7 bases and J shed 0 bases, with 12 bases lying between them. The CDR3 covers 14 residues. Per the germline V gene, CDR1 is MDHEN and CDR2 is SYDVKM.

This rearrangement joins TRBV19 to TRBJ2-5; a possible D gene is TRBD1 (6 bases). The germline gives CDR1 LNHDA, CDR2 SQIVND (reference sequence). The CDR3 runs 15 residues. V shed 3 bases and J shed 3 bases, with 14 bases lying between them. The CDR3 region is CASSILPGVKETQYF. CDR3 sequence (DNA): TGTGCCAGTAGTATCCTCCCAGGGGTAAAAGAGACCCAGTACTTC.

The rearrangement uses TRBV5-4 and TRBJ2-2, with a possible D match to TRBD1 (6 bases). Germline V lookup: CDR1 SGHNT, CDR2 YYREEE (reference sequence). This CDR3 has 17 residues. The V gene lost 4 bases and the J gene lost 1 base, with 17 bases spanning the gap. CDR3 nucleotides: TGTGCCAGCAGCCCAGACAGGTCCCTGAGGAACACCGGGGAGCTGTTTTTT. The encoded protein is CASSPDRSLRNTGELFF.

J is TRBJ2-5 and V is TRBV5-1, with 10 bases fitting TRBD2. This CDR3 spans 15 amino acids. The germline V gene has CDR1 SGHRS and CDR2 YFSETQ. Trimming took 1 base from V and 5 from J; bases not matched to a gene: 5. The CDR3 loop reads CASSLTSGVPETQYF. As DNA, the CDR3 is TGCGCCAGCAGCTTGACTAGCGGGGTACCCGAGACCCAGTACTTC. Drawing the rest from reference TRBV5-1 and TRBJ2-5, the complete variable domain is KAGVTQTPRYLIKTRGQQVTLSCSPISGHRSVSWYQQTPGQGLQFLFEYFSETQRNKGNFPGRFSGRQFSNSRSEMNVSTLELGDSALYLCASSLTSGVPETQYFGPGTRLLVL.

The chain recombines TRBV7-9 with TRBJ2-7; 9 bases fit TRBD1. V was clipped by 7 bases and J by 2 bases; unmatched bases: 6. CDR1 and CDR2 (germline): SEHNR, FQNEAQ (reference sequence). The CDR3 runs to 14 residues. The CDR3 coding sequence is TGTGCCAGCATACCGGGACAGGGCCCCTACGAGCAGTACTTC. It specifies CASIPGQGPYEQYF.

The genes are TRBV2 and TRBJ2-1, with D tentatively TRBD2 (6 bases). CDR1 is SNHLY, CDR2 FYNNEI, per germline. V lost 2 bases, J lost 7 bases, and 21 bases lay in between. This CDR3 region has 17 residues. The CDR3 loop reads CASSERTVERARNEQFF. Written as DNA, the CDR3 is TGTGCCAGCAGTGAACGGACGGTCGAGCGGGCGAGGAATGAGCAGTTCTTC.

The V and J genes are TRBV6-5 and TRBJ1-6; 9 positions match TRBD1. The germline V gene encodes CDR1 MNHEY and CDR2 SVGAGI. CDR3 size: 15 residues. V gave up 4 bases and J gave up 6 bases; unmatched junction bases: 4. The CDR3 protein is CASSSPTGGNSPLHF. The CDR3, as DNA: TGTGCCAGCAGTTCCCCGACAGGGGGTAATTCACCCCTCCACTTT.

The V gene is TRBV2, the J gene TRBJ2-6; D gene uncertain. The CDR3 is 14 amino acids. With 6 bases removed from V and 0 bases from J, the gap between germline ends came to 6 bases. Germline V gene sequence: CDR1 SNHLY, CDR2 FYNNEI. CDR3 amino acids: CASRDFSGANVLTF. The CDR3 DNA sequence: TGTGCCAGCAGAGACTTCTCTGGGGCCAACGTCCTGACTTTC.

This chain uses TRBV25-1 with TRBJ2-3, with 8 bases that match TRBD2. V trimming: 6 bases; J trimming: 1 base; junction bases outside the gene matches: 6. This CDR3 is 15 amino acids long. The germline gives CDR1 MGHDK, CDR2 SYGVNS. CDR3 sequence reads: CASSLGRGRTDTQYF. CDR3 DNA sequence: TGTGCCAGCAGCCTCGGGAGGGGTCGCACAGATACGCAGTATTTT.

The J gene is TRBJ2-7, the V gene TRBV7-2; 10 bases line up with TRBD1. This CDR3 region has 15 residues. Trimming cost V 2 bases and J 3 bases; bases outside gene matches: 4. Germline V gene data show CDR1 as SGHTA and CDR2 as FQGNSA. CDR3 bases: TGTGCCAGCAGCTTATCCCGGGACAGGGGCTACGAGCAGTACTTC. Residues: CASSLSRDRGYEQYF.

This chain uses TRBV2 with TRBJ1-5, with 10 bases identical to TRBD1. V was pared by 7 bases and J by 2 bases, with 5 bases of the junction left unmatched. CDR3 length: 15 residues. Germline values: CDR1 SNHLY, CDR2 FYNNEI. The CDR3 DNA reads TGTGCCAGCACCCAAGGACAGGGGGGCAATCAGCCCCAGCATTTT. Residues: CASTQGQGGNQPQHF.

This clone has just one count. The chain joins TRBV7-2 to TRBJ2-3, with 12 bases matching TRBD2. After removal of 5 bases from V and 2 bases from J, the junction contained 8 bases not matched to a gene. CDR1 is SGHTA and CDR2 is FQGNSA in the germline V gene. There are 17 residues in the CDR3. CDR3 DNA sequence: TGTGCCAGCAGCCCGGGACTAGCGGGCGGAGCCACAGATACGCAGTATTTT. Translated, it gives CASSPGLAGGATDTQYF.

This clone was counted only a few times. The chain carries TRBV4-1 and TRBJ2-1; 9 nucleotides align to TRBD1. The germline V gene encodes CDR1 MGHRA and CDR2 YSYEKL. The CDR3 loop spans 15 amino acids. With V trimmed by 6 bases and J by 7 bases, 10 bases remained unmatched. For the CDR3, the DNA is TGCGCCAGCAGGTTTACAGGGGGCGCGGGAAATGAGCAGTTCTTC. Its translation is CASRFTGGAGNEQFF.

The chain combines TRBV7-3 with TRBJ2-2; 16 positions match TRBD2. The length of the CDR3 is 19 residues. Germline assignment: CDR1 SGHTA and CDR2 FQGTGA. Trimming cost V 5 bases and J 5 bases; bases outside gene matches: 11. CDR3 region: CASSPQGLAGGTRTGELFF. DNA of the CDR3: TGTGCCAGCAGCCCCCAGGGACTAGCGGGGGGGACACGAACCGGGGAGCTGTTTTTT.

The chain recombines TRBV5-1 with TRBJ2-2; TRBD1 aligns across 8 bases. The trim removed 3 bases at V and 3 bases at J, leaving 1 base unmatched. The germline gives CDR1 SGHRS, CDR2 YFSETQ. The CDR3 runs to 14 residues. Written as DNA, the CDR3 is TGCGCCAGCAGCTGGACAGGGCACACCGGGGAGCTGTTTTTT. It encodes CASSWTGHTGELFF.

The V and J genes are TRBV2 and TRBJ2-2, with 7 bases that match TRBD1. This CDR3 comprises 15 residues. Germline V gives CDR1 SNHLY, CDR2 FYNNEI. V lost 4 bases, J lost 0 bases, and 2 bases stayed unmatched. The CDR3 DNA reads TGTGCCAGCAGTGGGACAGGCCCGAACACCGGGGAGCTGTTTTTT. The encoded protein is CASSGTGPNTGELFF.

The chain has TRBV28 and TRBJ2-7; 8 positions match TRBD1. The germline V gene encodes CDR1 MDHEN and CDR2 SYDVKM. The CDR3 has 15 residues. J was trimmed by 4 bases and V by 1 base; bases with no gene match: 6. The DNA for the CDR3 is TGTGCCAGCAGTTTATTTCAGGGGGCGCTGTACGAGCAGTACTTC. Translating gives CASSLFQGALYEQYF.

This clone was observed a few times. The rearrangement joins TRBV19 to TRBJ1-1; TRBD1 matches at 8 bases. The V gene end was trimmed by 5 bases and the J gene end by 6 bases; junction bases not matched to a gene: 2. The CDR3 consists of 12 residues. In germline, CDR1 is LNHDA, CDR2 SQIVND (reference sequence). CDR3 in amino acids: CASSRTGSEAFF. The CDR3 coding sequence is TGTGCCAGTAGTCGGACAGGGTCTGAAGCTTTCTTT. The variable domain in full, completed from reference TRBV19 and TRBJ1-1, reads DGGITQSPKYLFRKEGQNVTLSCEQNLNHDAMYWYRQDPGQGLRLIYYSQIVNDFQKGDIAEGYSVSREKKESFPLTVTSAQKNPTAFYLCASSRTGSEAFFGQGTRLTVV.

This clone was seen more than once but under ten times. The chain recombines TRBV28 with TRBJ1-2; D perhaps matches TRBD1 (5 bases). This CDR3 spans 14 amino acids. Between the trimmed V and J ends, which lost 3 bases and 8 bases, there was a span of 16 bases. In germline, CDR1 is MDHEN, CDR2 SYDVKM. Here the CDR3 reads CASSFGGLSEGYTF. CDR3 DNA sequence: TGTGCCAGCAGTTTTGGGGGACTTTCTGAGGGCTACACCTTC.

The rearrangement uses TRBV28 and TRBJ1-5, with 7 bases aligning to TRBD1. Germline V gene data show CDR1 as MDHEN and CDR2 as SYDVKM. The CDR3 contains 18 residues. Trimming took 5 bases from V and 6 from J; bases not matched to a gene: 19. CDR3 sequence reads: CASSPIARAGGFSQPQHF. For the CDR3, the DNA is TGTGCCAGCAGTCCCATCGCCCGGGCAGGGGGTTTTAGTCAGCCCCAGCATTTT. Based on the CDR3 plus reference TRBV28 and TRBJ1-5, the full variable domain is DVKVTQSSRYLVKRTGEKVFLECVQDMDHENMFWYRQDPGLGLRLIYFSYDVKMKEKGDIPEGYSVSREKKERFSLILESASTNQTSMYLCASSPIARAGGFSQPQHFGDGTRLSIL.

As to this clone: The sample has other DNA sequences that encode this CDR3 too. The chain uses TRBV7-2 and TRBJ1-1, with D uncertain. This CDR3 comprises 14 residues. In germline, CDR1 is SGHTA, CDR2 FQGNSA. Trimming shortened V by 1 base and J by 1 base, and 7 bases separated the two germline ends. The CDR3 DNA reads TGTGCCAGCAGCTTAGGACCGGGGAACACTGAAGCTTTCTTT. It encodes CASSLGPGNTEAFF.

The chain couples TRBV5-1 to TRBJ1-3, with 8 bases identical to TRBD1. The CDR3 consists of 17 residues. Germline V gene data show CDR1 as SGHRS and CDR2 as YFSETQ. The junction had 13 bases not matched to a gene; V was cut back by 4 bases and J by 4 bases. This chain's CDR3 is CASSQFMQGASGNTIYF. The DNA of the CDR3 is TGCGCCAGCAGCCAGTTTATGCAGGGGGCATCCGGAAACACCATATATTTT.

This clone has just one count. The rearrangement joins TRBV5-1 to TRBJ2-5, with 7 bases identical to TRBD1. The CDR3 is 14 residues long. The germline gives CDR1 SGHRS, CDR2 YFSETQ. The V and J ends lost 4 bases and 3 bases, in that order; junction bases with no gene match: 6. CDR3 region: CASSVGQVEETQYF. CDR3 coding DNA: TGCGCCAGCAGCGTCGGACAGGTGGAAGAGACCCAGTACTTC.

The rearrangement joins TRBV7-2 to TRBJ1-1; perhaps TRBD1 as D (5 bases). Per germline, CDR1 SGHTA and CDR2 FQGNSA. The length of the CDR3 is 15 residues. Trimming left V 2 bases short and J 5 bases short, with 15 bases between. The CDR3 is CASSLYGARLTEAFF. CDR3 DNA sequence: TGTGCCAGCAGCTTATATGGGGCGCGTTTAACTGAAGCTTTCTTT.